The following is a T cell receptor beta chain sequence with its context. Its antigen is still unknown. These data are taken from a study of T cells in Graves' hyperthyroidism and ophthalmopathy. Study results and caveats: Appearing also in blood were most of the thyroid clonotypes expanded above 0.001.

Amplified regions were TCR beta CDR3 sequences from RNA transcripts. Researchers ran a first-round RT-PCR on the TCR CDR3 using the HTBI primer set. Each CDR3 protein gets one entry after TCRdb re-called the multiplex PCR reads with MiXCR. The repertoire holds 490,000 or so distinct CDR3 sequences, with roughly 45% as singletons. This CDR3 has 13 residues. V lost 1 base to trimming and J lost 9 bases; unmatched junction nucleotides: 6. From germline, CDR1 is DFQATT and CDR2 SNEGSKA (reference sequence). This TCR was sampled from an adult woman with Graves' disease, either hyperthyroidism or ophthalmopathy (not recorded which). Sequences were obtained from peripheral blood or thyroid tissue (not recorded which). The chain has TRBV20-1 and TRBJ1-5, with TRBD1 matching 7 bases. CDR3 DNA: TGCAGTGCTAGAGGGGACAGACTGTCGCCCCAGCATTTT. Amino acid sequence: CSARGDRLSPQHF.